The clone carrying this TCR beta chain was picked up a small number of times. Its antigen is unidentified. This entry belongs to a study of cytomegalovirus exposure and HLA in healthy donors. Study summary: Approximately 85 million unique TCRs from HLA-typed donors were held in an early data release.

PCR amplification relied on 60 Vbeta primers (plus 13 Jbeta primers). Some clones are missing from TCRdb's copy, which holds only in-frame ones; the method was immunoSEQ multiplex PCR. The data contain around 45,000 clones, approximately 68% of them singletons. Study-level findings and limits: Among immune exposure information, only CMV serostatus was available. In a later analysis, around 18,000 TCR beta sequences were associated with HLA alleles at 0.05 false discovery rate. The Asian-associated ancestry cluster reportedly had fewer N-insertions than the 666-donor mean in a later analysis.

V shed 3 bases and J 10 bases; nucleotides not matched to a gene: 4. The germline CDR1 and CDR2 sequences are SGHDT and YYEEEE. CDR3 length: 12 amino acids. This chain connects TRBV5-6 to TRBJ2-1; TRBD1 aligns across 7 bases. This sequence originates from a man in his thirties or forties in good health and CMV-seronegative. Sequencing was carried out using PBMCs. The CDR3 DNA is TGTGCCAGCAGCTCACAGGGGCGGGAGCAGTTCTTC. This codes for CASSSQGREQFF.